This TCR beta chain was found in a study of blood T cell repertoires in COVID-19. Across the whole study: Sites across the United States, Italy and Spain contributed samples from acute and convalescent COVID-19. Sources were T cells, B-cell-depleted T cells, or PBMCs; the material itself was cDNA or gDNA.

Authors' methods: Amplification of reference gene primers provided the estimated nucleated cell counts. Produced via immunoSEQ multiplex PCR; TCRdb's table is partial and in-frame only. V and J calls and clone size are those listed in that table; D and trimming were worked out from the DNA. This table holds fewer than 300,000 clones, approximately 86% found once. This CDR3 region has 15 residues. Trimming removed 4 bases from V and 4 bases from J, with 15 bases in between. Per the germline V gene, CDR1 is KGHDR and CDR2 is SFDVKD. The chain links TRBV24-1 to TRBJ1-2; tentatively, D is TRBD1 (6 bases). The source is a human donor with COVID-19, enrolled during active disease. The donor label of this sample is uncertain. The sequenced sample consisted of peripheral blood. The CDR3 DNA sequence: TGTGCCACCAGTGACCCGACAGGTCCCAGCTATGGCTACACCTTC. Protein sequence: CATSDPTGPSYGYTF.